This T cell receptor (beta chain) was captured in a study of glioma-infiltrating T cells. The study's findings and limits: Gliomas, especially low-grade, showed above-expected tissue-blood divergence; non-neoplastic patients showed below.

For this clonotype: Its target is unknown.

TCR alpha and beta CDR3 regions were amplified from RNA using iRepertoire nested multiplex PCR. One-step reverse transcription and amplification started from roughly 100-400 ng of tissue mRNA or PBMC total RNA. A single record per CDR3 protein comes from TCRdb applying MiXCR to the multiplex PCR reads. Of around 130,000 distinct CDR3 sequences listed, approximately 24% are singletons. The CDR3 is 13 residues long. The ends were cut back, 4 bases at V and 6 bases at J, with 12 bases in the middle. From germline, CDR1 is LNHDA and CDR2 SQIVND (reference sequence). The clonotype comes from a human donor with low-grade glioma or glioblastoma, undergoing nonglioma brain surgery, or in good health (not recorded which). The rearrangement links TRBV19 to TRBJ1-2; TRBD1 might be the D (5 bases). Sequencing input: glioma tissue, nonneoplastic brain tissue, or PBMCs (not recorded which). The CDR3: CASSKVAGNGYTF. Here the CDR3 DNA reads TGTGCCAGTAGTAAAGTGGCAGGGAATGGCTACACCTTC.